This is a list of T cell receptor beta chains from one sample in a study of OX40 agonist ivuxolimab in advanced cancers. Sequenced by immunoSEQ multiplex PCR; TCRdb stores in-frame clones only, minus some. This sample has tens of thousands of clones, with 90% to 95% found just once. This material consisted of CD4+ or CD8+ T cells sorted from blood, taken in a trial of the OX40 agonist ivuxolimab. The receptors were sampled from an adult with an advanced solid tumor such as melanoma, head and neck, liver or kidney cancer. CDR3s include the opening cysteine and the closing phenylalanine or tryptophan. Fields, in order: J gene, CDR3 length, D gene, clone size, V gene, CDR3 protein, CDR3 DNA. A D gene is named only where the DNA matches it firmly. A clone size is listed for some rows: how often the clone was seen (once, few, many), or a class if it is expanded.

TRBJ2-3,15,.,.,TRBV9,CASSAGSLGTDTQYF,TGTGCCAGCAGCGCGGGTTCTCTAGGCACAGATACGCAGTATTTT
TRBJ2-3,12,.,.,TRBV5-5,CASSRDTDTQYF,TGTGCCAGCAGCAGGGATACAGATACGCAGTATTTT
TRBJ2-1,12,TRBD2,.,TRBV5-4,CASSPGGREQFF,TGTGCCAGCAGCCCGGGGGGTCGGGAGCAGTTCTTC
TRBJ2-7,16,.,.,TRBV6-1,CASSGLTGKTTYEQYF,TGTGCCAGCAGTGGCCTGACAGGCAAGACTACCTACGAGCAGTACTTC
TRBJ1-3,16,.,.,TRBV5-1,CASSLAGGTGGNTIYF,TGCGCCAGCAGCTTGGCCGGGGGGACGGGCGGAAACACCATATATTTT
TRBJ1-4,15,.,.,TRBV5-6,CASSRGVATNEKLFF,TGTGCCAGCAGCCGAGGGGTGGCAACTAATGAAAAACTGTTTTTT
TRBJ2-5,16,.,.,TRBV21-1,CASSSRTSGIQETQYF,TGTGCCAGCAGCTCCCGGACTAGCGGGATCCAAGAGACCCAGTACTTC
TRBJ2-7,15,TRBD2,.,TRBV6-5,CASSYGLAGTYEQYF,TGTGCCAGCAGTTACGGACTAGCGGGAACCTACGAGCAGTACTTC
TRBJ2-1,16,TRBD2,.,TRBV4-1,CASSQILLAGYNEQFF,TGCGCCAGCAGCCAAATCCTCCTAGCGGGCTACAATGAGCAGTTCTTC
TRBJ2-5,11,.,.,TRBV6-5,CASSYKETQYF,TGTGCCAGCAGTTACAAAGAGACCCAGTACTTC
TRBJ1-2,17,TRBD1,.,TRBV18,CASSLRGGGTAMDGYTF,TGTGCCAGCTCCCTCAGGGGGGGCGGAACTGCTATGGATGGCTACACCTTC
TRBJ1-1,14,.,.,TRBV7-9,CASSLVQADTEAFF,TGTGCCAGCAGCTTAGTACAGGCGGACACTGAAGCTTTCTTT
TRBJ2-2,13,TRBD1,.,TRBV7-9,CASSWDRGGELFF,TGTGCCAGCAGCTGGGACAGGGGAGGGGAGCTGTTTTTT
TRBJ1-1,12,.,.,TRBV2,CASSDALAEAFF,TGTGCCAGCAGTGATGCTCTGGCTGAAGCTTTCTTT
TRBJ2-7,16,TRBD2,.,TRBV14,CASSLPGLAGGYEQYF,TGTGCCAGCAGCCTACCGGGACTAGCGGGAGGGTACGAGCAGTACTTC
TRBJ1-1,14,TRBD1,.,TRBV5-8,CASSRGTVNTEAFF,TGTGCCAGCAGCCGCGGGACAGTAAACACTGAAGCTTTCTTT
TRBJ1-1,13,.,.,TRBV7-3,CASSSRQNTEAFF,TGTGCCAGCAGCTCCCGACAGAACACTGAAGCTTTCTTT
TRBJ1-4,14,TRBD1,.,TRBV11-2,CASGTGTGTEKLFF,TGTGCCAGCGGCACCGGGACAGGGACCGAAAAACTGTTTTTT
TRBJ2-2,15,.,.,TRBV2,CASSEGGANTGELFF,TGTGCCAGCAGTGAGGGGGGCGCGAACACCGGGGAGCTGTTTTTT
TRBJ2-3,15,.,.,TRBV2,CASSDEQGMEDTQYF,TGTGCCAGCAGTGATGAGCAGGGGATGGAAGATACGCAGTATTTT
TRBJ2-7,15,.,.,TRBV9,CASSVHQGPFYEQYF,TGTGCCAGCAGCGTACATCAGGGGCCATTCTACGAGCAGTACTTC
TRBJ1-5,13,TRBD1,.,TRBV2,CASRGQGDQPQHF,TGTGCCAGCAGAGGACAGGGCGATCAGCCCCAGCATTTT
TRBJ1-2,13,TRBD1,.,TRBV7-9,CASSVRDRDGYTF,TGTGCCAGCAGCGTCCGGGACAGGGATGGCTACACCTTC
TRBJ2-3,14,TRBD2,.,TRBV5-1,CASRKVAGADTQYF,TGCGCCAGCAGGAAGGTAGCGGGAGCAGATACGCAGTATTTT
TRBJ1-6,13,.,.,TRBV29-1,CSVGVTDNSPLHF,TGCAGCGTTGGGGTCACCGATAATTCACCCCTCCACTTT
TRBJ1-5,14,.,once,TRBV7-3,CASSPRTDNQPQHF,TGTGCCAGCAGTCCACGGACAGATAATCAGCCCCAGCATTTT
TRBJ2-7,12,TRBD1,.,TRBV27,CASNSNRGEQYF,TGTGCCAGCAACTCCAACAGGGGCGAGCAGTACTTC
TRBJ2-2,15,TRBD1,.,TRBV5-4,CASSPGTGVTGELFF,TGTGCCAGCAGCCCCGGGACAGGGGTAACCGGGGAGCTGTTTTTT
TRBJ2-7,10,.,.,TRBV6-1,CASSGYEQYF,TGTGCCAGCAGTGGTTACGAGCAGTACTTC
TRBJ2-7,16,TRBD1,.,TRBV5-1,CASSLGGTGSNFGQYF,TGCGCCAGCAGCTTAGGCGGGACAGGGTCCAACTTTGGGCAGTACTTC
TRBJ1-1,15,.,.,TRBV5-1,CASSLIGQSTTEAFF,TGCGCCAGCAGCTTGATTGGCCAGAGTACCACTGAAGCTTTCTTT
TRBJ2-7,14,.,.,TRBV7-6,CASSLQGANYEQYF,TGTGCCAGCAGCTTGCAAGGGGCGAACTACGAGCAGTACTTC
TRBJ1-1,15,TRBD1,.,TRBV4-1,CASSQESRGAPEAFF,TGCGCCAGCAGCCAAGAATCCAGGGGGGCCCCTGAAGCTTTCTTT
TRBJ2-1,13,TRBD2,.,TRBV5-4,CASSTSWYNGQFF,TGTGCCAGCTCGACTAGCTGGTACAATGGGCAGTTCTTC
TRBJ2-1,14,TRBD2,.,TRBV6-5,CASSAGTGLNEQFF,TGTGCCAGCAGTGCCGGGACGGGACTAAATGAGCAGTTCTTC
TRBJ2-2,16,TRBD2,.,TRBV5-6,CASSFSSGSGPGELFF,TGTGCCAGCAGCTTCTCTAGCGGGAGCGGTCCCGGGGAGCTGTTTTTT
TRBJ1-1,13,.,.,TRBV28,CASSVPENTEAFF,TGTGCCAGCAGCGTTCCGGAGAACACTGAAGCTTTCTTT
TRBJ2-3,14,TRBD2,.,TRBV7-9,CASSTGLDTDTQYF,TGTGCCAGCAGCACGGGACTAGATACAGATACGCAGTATTTT
TRBJ2-7,13,TRBD1,.,TRBV6-5,CASSRDRGLEQYF,TGTGCCAGCAGCCGAGACAGGGGGCTCGAGCAGTACTTC
TRBJ1-3,12,.,.,TRBV10-3,CAIKGSGNTIYF,TGTGCCATCAAAGGCTCTGGAAACACCATATATTTT
TRBJ2-1,15,.,.,TRBV9,CASSEWPAGYNEQFF,TGTGCCAGCAGCGAGTGGCCTGCTGGCTACAATGAGCAGTTCTTC
TRBJ1-3,14,.,.,TRBV5-8,CASSFGVSGNTIYF,TGTGCCAGCAGCTTCGGAGTCTCTGGAAACACCATATATTTT
TRBJ2-7,15,TRBD1,.,TRBV27,CASSHAGTGPYEQYF,TGTGCCAGCAGCCACGCCGGGACAGGACCCTACGAGCAGTACTTC
TRBJ2-7,13,.,once,TRBV11-2,CASSPRQAREQYF,TGTGCCAGCAGCCCGCGACAGGCCAGGGAGCAGTACTTC